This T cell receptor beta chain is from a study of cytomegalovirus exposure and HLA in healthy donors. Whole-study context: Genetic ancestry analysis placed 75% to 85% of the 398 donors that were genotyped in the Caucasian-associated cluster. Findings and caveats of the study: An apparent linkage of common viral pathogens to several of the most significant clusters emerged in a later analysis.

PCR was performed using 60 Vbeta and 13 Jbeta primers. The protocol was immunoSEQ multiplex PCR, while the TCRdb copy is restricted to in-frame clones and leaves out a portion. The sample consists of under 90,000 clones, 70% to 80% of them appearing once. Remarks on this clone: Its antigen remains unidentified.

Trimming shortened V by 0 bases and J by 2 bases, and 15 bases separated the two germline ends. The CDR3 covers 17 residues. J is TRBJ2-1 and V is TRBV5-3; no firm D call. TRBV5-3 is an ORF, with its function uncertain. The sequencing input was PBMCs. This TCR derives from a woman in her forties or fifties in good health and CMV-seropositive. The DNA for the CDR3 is TGTGCCAGAAGCTTGGGAGGAGCTAGACGAACCTACAATGAGCAGTTCTTC. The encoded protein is CARSLGGARRTYNEQFF.